The clone carrying this T cell receptor beta chain was seen at least ten times. What it binds is unknown. The data were taken from a study of T cells in Graves' hyperthyroidism and ophthalmopathy. General study points: Model output signaled ophthalmopathy a median approximately 6 months ahead of onset.

Authors of the study amplified TCR beta CDR3 regions from RNA transcripts. The TCR CDR3 was amplified in a first-round RT-PCR using the HTBI primer set. In TCRdb, the multiplex PCR reads were re-called with MiXCR into one record per CDR3 protein. The profile shows hundreds of thousands of distinct CDR3 sequences, 20% of them singletons. Clinical symptoms, serum thyroxine, TRAb, thyroid ultrasound and orbital computed tomography established diagnosis. The PBMCs studied were ones that came from roughly 9.4 ml fresh peripheral blood. The clonotype comes from a man aged 35-49 years with Graves' ophthalmopathy. The sequenced sample was blood.

CDR3 coding DNA: TGTGCCAGCAGCCATGCCGGGACAGGGGGCGGCGAGCAGTACTTC. This sequence encodes CASSHAGTGGGEQYF. This rearrangement joins TRBV7-9 to TRBJ2-7; TRBD1 agrees at 12 bases. There are 15 residues in the CDR3. Germline loops: CDR1 SEHNR, CDR2 FQNEAQ (reference sequence). J was trimmed by 6 bases and V by 5 bases; bases with no gene match: 8.